This TCR beta chain is from a study of T-cell memory formation after mild COVID-19 (dated by TCRdb to the early 2020s). A note on the overall study: TCR sequence clusters from the two donors were largely donor specific. In a couple of donors, T-cell clones that expanded and contracted after mild COVID-19 were followed by sequencing TCRalpha and TCRbeta repertoires longitudinally. The cohort was made up of two young adult volunteers, one female and one male, who were previously healthy.

Comments on this clonotype: Which antigen it targets is not known. The record has no base qualities; no much larger clone is one base away.

For sequencing, an Illumina NovaSeq 6000 was employed. TCRalpha and TCRbeta cDNA libraries were built by 5'RACE with constant-segment primers, adding sample barcodes and unique molecular identifiers. Trizol reagent was used to extract RNA from every sample. Amplification of the libraries took two PCR steps, and the second step added a second sample barcode plus Illumina TruSeq adapters. Libraries were sequenced on an Illumina NovaSeq with 2 x 150 bp paired-end reads. As for how the authors treated the data: Reads were demultiplexed and collapsed into UMI-guided consensus sequences with migec v1.2.7. Using mixcr v2.1.11, UMI consensuses were aligned to TRA and TRB V and J templates and then assembled into clonotypes. A clonotype was counted as expanded or contracted only if both edgeR and NoisET called the change significant, with noise models trained on biological replicates. edgeR calls used a false discovery rate-adjusted p below 0.01 and a log2 fold-change threshold of 1. As an exploratory analysis of dynamics, PCA with hierarchical clustering was applied to max-normalized trajectories of the 1000 most abundant clonotypes. The CD4 or CD8 phenotype of responding clones was assigned using the separately sequenced CD4+ and CD8+ repertoires. The raw public data were reprocessed by TCRdb itself: fastp quality trimming at Q25, MiXCR clonotype calling, in-frame beta chains only. Here each entry gathers all rows of one CDR3 protein and keeps the most common genes and DNA. These V and J calls rely on TCRdb rather than the paper's analysis. This sample lists over 250,000 distinct CDR3 sequences; less than 20% were detected once. The ten largest clones capture around 23% of the sample.

Points the paper makes about the study in general: The detection of some responding clones in pre-infection memory suggests that pre-existing cross-reactive memory T cells joined the SARS-CoV-2 response. Contracting CD4+ clones were located mainly in the CM and EM memory subsets, whereas CD8+ clones were found to be enriched in EMRA. SARS-CoV-2 specificity was not confirmed for the second-wave clones peaking on day 37. From day 15 to 85, contracting clones showed balanced CD4/CD8 phenotypes, whereas a second wave of clones that expanded from day 15 to 37 leaned towards CD4+. Only a couple of mild cases were covered in the study, and larger cohorts including severe cases with pre-infection samples were considered necessary.

Ficoll-Paque density gradient centrifugation was the method used to isolate PBMCs. According to the germline V gene, CDR1 reads MGHRA and CDR2 reads YSYEKL. Trimming removed 4 bases from V and 7 bases from J, leaving 17 bases between the germline ends. Inclusive of the bounding cysteine and phenylalanine, the CDR3 is 15 residues long. The sequence is cut down to CDR3 DNA, 45 bases in frame from base 1. This sequence uses TRBV4-1 and TRBJ1-5; TRBD1 might be the D gene, on 6 matching bases. This clonotype was sampled from a man younger than 30 who had mild COVID-19 (a few samples of this study predate the infection). The sample titles of this study are shuffled in the database, so cell type and time point are left out; the donor was told from shared clones. Sequenced sample: PBMCs or a T cell subset sorted from them (not recorded which). The DNA sequence follows: TGCGCCAGCAGCCCGACGGACAGAGTCGGACAGCCCCAGCATTTT. This yields the protein CASSPTDRVGQPQHF.